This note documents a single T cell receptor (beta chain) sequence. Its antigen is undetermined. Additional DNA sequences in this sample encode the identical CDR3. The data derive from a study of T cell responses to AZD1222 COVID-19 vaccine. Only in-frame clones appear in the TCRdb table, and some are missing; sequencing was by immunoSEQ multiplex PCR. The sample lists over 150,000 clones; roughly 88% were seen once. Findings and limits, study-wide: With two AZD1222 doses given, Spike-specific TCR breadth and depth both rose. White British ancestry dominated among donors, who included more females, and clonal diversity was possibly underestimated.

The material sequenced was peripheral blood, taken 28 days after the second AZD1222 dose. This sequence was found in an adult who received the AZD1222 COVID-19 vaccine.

The DNA for the CDR3 is TGTGCCAGTAGCTCGACAGGGGACACTGAAGCTTTCTTT. Amino acids: CASSSTGDTEAFF. The chain joins TRBV19 to TRBJ1-1, with 8 bases fitting TRBD1. With V trimmed by 6 bases and J by 3 bases, 3 bases remained unmatched. Germline V lookup: CDR1 LNHDA, CDR2 SQIVND (reference sequence). The CDR3 runs 13 residues. Filled out from reference TRBV19 and TRBJ1-1, the complete variable domain reads DGGITQSPKYLFRKEGQNVTLSCEQNLNHDAMYWYRQDPGQGLRLIYYSQIVNDFQKGDIAEGYSVSREKKESFPLTVTSAQKNPTAFYLCASSSTGDTEAFFGQGTRLTVV.